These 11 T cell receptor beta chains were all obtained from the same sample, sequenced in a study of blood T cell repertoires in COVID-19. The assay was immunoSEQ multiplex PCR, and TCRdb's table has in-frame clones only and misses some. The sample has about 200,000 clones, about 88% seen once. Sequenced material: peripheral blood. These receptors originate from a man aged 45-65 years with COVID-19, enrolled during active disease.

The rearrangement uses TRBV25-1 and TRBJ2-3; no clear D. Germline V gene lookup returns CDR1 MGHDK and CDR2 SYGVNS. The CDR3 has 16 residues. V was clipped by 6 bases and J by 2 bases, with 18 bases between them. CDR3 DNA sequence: TGTGCCAGCAGCTTCTATTCTCCCCTAATCACAGATACGCAGTATTTT. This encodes CASSFYSPLITDTQYF.

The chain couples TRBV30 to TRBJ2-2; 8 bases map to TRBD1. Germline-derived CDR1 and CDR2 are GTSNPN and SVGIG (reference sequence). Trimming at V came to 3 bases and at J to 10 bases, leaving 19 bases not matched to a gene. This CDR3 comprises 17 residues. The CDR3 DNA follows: TGTGCCTGGAGGGGTCGAACCCGGACAGGGACGTTTATGGAGCTGTTTTTT. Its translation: CAWRGRTRTGTFMELFF.

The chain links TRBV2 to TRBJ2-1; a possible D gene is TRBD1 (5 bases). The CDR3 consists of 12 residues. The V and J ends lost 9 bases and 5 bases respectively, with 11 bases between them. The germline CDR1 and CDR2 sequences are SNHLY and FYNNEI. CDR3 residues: CASETDDNEQFF. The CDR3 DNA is TGTGCCAGTGAGACAGACGACAATGAGCAGTTCTTC.

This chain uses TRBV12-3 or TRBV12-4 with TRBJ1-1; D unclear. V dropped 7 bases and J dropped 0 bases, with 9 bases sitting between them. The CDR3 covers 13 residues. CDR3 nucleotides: TGTGCCAGCACAAGAGAAATGAACACTGAAGCTTTCTTT. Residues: CASTREMNTEAFF.

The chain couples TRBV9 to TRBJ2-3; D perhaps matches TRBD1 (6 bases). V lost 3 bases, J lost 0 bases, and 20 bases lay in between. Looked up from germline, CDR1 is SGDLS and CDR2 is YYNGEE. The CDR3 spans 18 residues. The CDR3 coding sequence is TGTGCCAGCAGCGGTGGGACCCCCGGGACAACTAGCACAGATACGCAGTATTTT. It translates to CASSGGTPGTTSTDTQYF.

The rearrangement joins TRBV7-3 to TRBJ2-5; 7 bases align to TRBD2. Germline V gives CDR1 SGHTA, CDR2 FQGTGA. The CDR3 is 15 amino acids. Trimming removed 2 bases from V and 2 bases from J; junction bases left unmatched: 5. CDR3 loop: CASSLSSGNQETQYF. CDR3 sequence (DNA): TGTGCCAGCAGCTTATCTAGCGGAAATCAAGAGACCCAGTACTTC.

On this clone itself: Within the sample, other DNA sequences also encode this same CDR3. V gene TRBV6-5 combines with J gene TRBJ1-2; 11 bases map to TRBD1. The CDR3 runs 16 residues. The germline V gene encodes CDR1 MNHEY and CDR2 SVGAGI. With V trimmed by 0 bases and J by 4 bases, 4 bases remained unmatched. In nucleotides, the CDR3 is TGTGCCAGCAGTTACTCCAGGACAGGGGGCGGCTATGGCTACACCTTC. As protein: CASSYSRTGGGYGYTF.

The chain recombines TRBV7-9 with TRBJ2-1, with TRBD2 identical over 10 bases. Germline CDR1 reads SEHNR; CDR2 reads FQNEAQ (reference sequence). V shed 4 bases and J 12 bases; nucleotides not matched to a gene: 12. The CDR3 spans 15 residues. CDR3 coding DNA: TGTGCCAGCAGCTCGAGCGGGGGGGCCCCTGGTGGGCAGTTCTTC. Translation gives CASSSSGGAPGGQFF. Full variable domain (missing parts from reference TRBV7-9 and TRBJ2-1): DTGVSQNPRHKITKRGQNVTFRCDPISEHNRLYWYRQTLGQGPEFLTYFQNEAQLEKSRLLSDRFSAERPKGSFSTLEIQRTEQGDSAMYLCASSSSGGAPGGQFFGPGTRLTVL.

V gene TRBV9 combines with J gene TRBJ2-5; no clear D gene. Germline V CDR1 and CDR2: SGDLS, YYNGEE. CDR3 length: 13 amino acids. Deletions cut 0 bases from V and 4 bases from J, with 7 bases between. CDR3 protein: CASSVGALETQYF. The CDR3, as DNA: TGTGCCAGCAGCGTAGGGGCTTTAGAGACCCAGTACTTC.

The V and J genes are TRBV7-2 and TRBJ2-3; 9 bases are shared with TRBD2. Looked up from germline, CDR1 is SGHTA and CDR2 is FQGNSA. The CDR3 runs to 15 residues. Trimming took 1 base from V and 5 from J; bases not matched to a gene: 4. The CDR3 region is CASSLGRGGLDTQYF. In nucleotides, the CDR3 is TGTGCCAGCAGCTTAGGGCGGGGGGGCTTAGATACGCAGTATTTT.

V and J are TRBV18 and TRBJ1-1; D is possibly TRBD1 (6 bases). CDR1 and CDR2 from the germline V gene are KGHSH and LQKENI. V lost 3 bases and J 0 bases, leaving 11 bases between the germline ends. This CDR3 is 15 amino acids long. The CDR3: CASSPQDSMNTEAFF. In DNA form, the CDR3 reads TGTGCCAGCTCACCCCAGGACAGCATGAACACTGAAGCTTTCTTT.